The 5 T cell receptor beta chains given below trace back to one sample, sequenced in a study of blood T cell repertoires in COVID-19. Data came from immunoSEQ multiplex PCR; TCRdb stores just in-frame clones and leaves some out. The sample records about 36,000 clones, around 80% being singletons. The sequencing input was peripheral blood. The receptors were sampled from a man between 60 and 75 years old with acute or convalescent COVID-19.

The CDR3 protein is CASCRTRANEQFF. CDR3 in DNA: TGTGCCAGCTGTAGGACTAGGGCCAATGAGCAGTTCTTC. The chain employs TRBV13 and TRBJ2-1; 7 bases map to TRBD2. The germline V gene encodes CDR1 PRHDT and CDR2 FYEKMQ (reference sequence). The CDR3 is 13 residues long. The ends lost 8 bases at V and 6 bases at J; junction bases unmatched: 7.

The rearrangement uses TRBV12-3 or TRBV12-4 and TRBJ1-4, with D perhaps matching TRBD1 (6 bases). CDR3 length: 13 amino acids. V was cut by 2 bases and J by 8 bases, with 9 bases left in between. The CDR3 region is CASSLKGGEKLFF. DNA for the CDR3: TGTGCCAGCAGTTTAAAGGGGGGGGAAAAACTGTTTTTT.

CDR3 in amino acids: CASRLSTDTQYF. For the CDR3, the DNA is TGTGCCAGCAGACTCAGCACAGATACGCAGTATTTT. V is TRBV12-3 or TRBV12-4 and J is TRBJ2-3; D is unresolved. The length of the CDR3 is 12 residues. Trimming shortened V by 6 bases and J by 0 bases, and 4 bases separated the two germline ends.

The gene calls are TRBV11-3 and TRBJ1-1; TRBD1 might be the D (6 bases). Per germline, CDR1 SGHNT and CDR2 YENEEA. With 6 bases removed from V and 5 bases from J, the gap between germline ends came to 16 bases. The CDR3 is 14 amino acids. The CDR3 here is CASSSNTGLTEAFF. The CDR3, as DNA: TGTGCCAGCAGTTCTAATACAGGGTTGACTGAAGCTTTCTTT.

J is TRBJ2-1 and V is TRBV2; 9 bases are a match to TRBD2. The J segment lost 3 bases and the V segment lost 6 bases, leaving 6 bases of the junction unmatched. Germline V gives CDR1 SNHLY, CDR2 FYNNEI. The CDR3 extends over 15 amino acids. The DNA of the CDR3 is TGTGCCAGCAGGGAGACTAGCGGAAACTACAATGAGCAGTTCTTC. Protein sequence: CASRETSGNYNEQFF.